The 19 T cell receptor beta chains below were found in one sample sequenced in a study of blood T cell repertoires in COVID-19. Method: immunoSEQ multiplex PCR; TCRdb's copy keeps in-frame clones and lacks some. The table has roughly 200,000 clones, 70% to 85% seen once. The sample comprised peripheral blood. The receptors derive from a man aged 45-65 years who had recovered from COVID-19.

This chain joins TRBV30 and TRBJ2-1, with a tentative D call TRBD2 (6 bases). Germline V gene data show CDR1 as GTSNPN and CDR2 as SVGIG (reference sequence). The V end was cut by 2 bases, the J end by 12 bases, with 23 bases between. The CDR3 extends over 15 amino acids. CDR3 bases: TGTGCCTGGAGTATACTAGCTGGCCGTGCCACAGGGCAGTTCTTC. Protein product: CAWSILAGRATGQFF.

The sample holds one count of this clone. The chain couples TRBV30 to TRBJ2-6; D might be TRBD1 (6 bases). The CDR3 runs 18 residues. V lost 4 bases to trimming and J lost 4 bases, with 23 bases between them. Germline-derived CDR1 and CDR2 are GTSNPN and SVGIG (reference sequence). CDR3 residues: CAWTPGQYRTQGANVLTF. The DNA of the CDR3 is TGTGCCTGGACCCCAGGACAGTACCGTACTCAAGGGGCCAACGTCCTGACTTTC.

This chain connects TRBV25-1 to TRBJ1-5, with unresolved D. From germline, CDR1 is MGHDK and CDR2 SYGVNS. This CDR3 spans 12 amino acids. V lost 8 bases and J 7 bases, leaving 12 bases between the germline ends. CDR3 in DNA: TGTGCCAGCGAGCCATTGGTACAGCCCCAGCATTTT. Amino acid sequence: CASEPLVQPQHF.

The chain is built from TRBV29-1 and TRBJ2-1; a possible D gene is TRBD1 (5 bases). This CDR3 comprises 12 residues. V was cut by 3 bases and J by 9 bases, with 12 bases left in between. CDR1 is SQVTM, CDR2 ANQGSEA, per germline. CDR3 amino acids: CSVDRGRGEQFF. CDR3 DNA: TGCAGCGTTGATAGGGGAAGGGGTGAGCAGTTCTTC.

The chain employs TRBV24-1 and TRBJ1-4, with 8 nucleotides matching TRBD1. This CDR3 spans 16 amino acids. Germline V gene data show CDR1 as KGHDR and CDR2 as SFDVKD. V was clipped by 4 bases and J by 1 base; unmatched bases: 4. The chain's CDR3 is CATSDTGGGTNEKLFF. In nucleotides, the CDR3 is TGTGCCACCAGTGACACAGGGGGGGGAACTAATGAAAAACTGTTTTTT.

The rearrangement links TRBV4-3 to TRBJ1-5; TRBD1 is a possible D gene (6 bases). Trimming pared 0 bases from V and 4 bases from J, leaving 7 bases between. The CDR3 is 14 amino acids. Germline lookup yields CDR1 LGHNA and CDR2 YSLEER. As DNA, the CDR3 is TGCGCCAGCAGCCAAGACAGGGGTAATCAGCCCCAGCATTTT. This codes for CASSQDRGNQPQHF.

The genes are TRBV10-3 and TRBJ2-1; TRBD2 matches at 9 bases. Trimming took 7 bases from V and 7 from J; bases not matched to a gene: 8. This CDR3 spans 14 amino acids. The germline V gene has CDR1 ENHRY and CDR2 SYGVKD. The CDR3 bases are TGTGCCATCACTTATAGCGGGAGTTATAATGAGCAGTTCTTC. Translating it yields CAITYSGSYNEQFF.

This clone was detected once. The chain recombines TRBV7-2 with TRBJ2-3; 7 nucleotides agree with TRBD2. The CDR3 runs to 16 residues. V shed 3 bases, J shed 5 bases, and the junction held 11 bases outside the gene matches. CDR1 is SGHTA and CDR2 is FQGNSA in the germline V gene. CDR3: CASSFVRGRAGDTQYF. CDR3 DNA sequence: TGTGCCAGCAGCTTTGTCCGAGGGAGGGCCGGAGATACGCAGTATTTT.

The chain employs TRBV3-1 (or the pseudogene TRBV3-2) and TRBJ2-3, with D possibly TRBD2 on 6 matching bases. The CDR3 is 17 amino acids. The germline gives CDR1 LGHDT, CDR2 YNNKEL (reference sequence). Between the trimmed V and J ends, which lost 3 bases and 0 bases, there was a span of 16 bases. DNA of the CDR3: TGTGCCAGCAGCCATCCGGGAGCCGTTACTAGCACAGATACGCAGTATTTT. Amino acids: CASSHPGAVTSTDTQYF.

The chain recombines TRBV3-1 (or the pseudogene TRBV3-2) with TRBJ1-1; D is ambiguous. Germline CDR1 is LGHDT and CDR2 is YNNKEL (reference sequence). The CDR3 covers 13 residues. V lost 1 base and J 8 bases, leaving 11 bases between the germline ends. This CDR3 is CASSQVLALEAFF. CDR3 coding DNA: TGTGCCAGCAGCCAAGTCCTCGCGCTGGAAGCTTTCTTT.

This clone occurred once. This sequence joins TRBV7-2 and TRBJ2-1; 7 nucleotides match TRBD2. The trim removed 4 bases at V and 4 bases at J, leaving 10 bases unmatched. Germline CDR1 and CDR2: SGHTA and FQGNSA. The CDR3 length is 16 residues. CDR3 amino acids: CASSYPPRGRYNEQFF. The CDR3 nucleotides read TGTGCCAGCAGCTACCCCCCGCGGGGGAGATACAATGAGCAGTTCTTC.

This CDR3 reads CASSQETRYSPLHF. The CDR3 DNA reads TGTGCCAGCAGCCAAGAAACGAGGTATTCACCCCTCCACTTT. The V call is TRBV4-2, the J call TRBJ1-6; D uncertain. The germline V gene has CDR1 LGHNA and CDR2 YNFKEQ. The V end was cut by 0 bases, the J end by 8 bases, with 8 bases between. The CDR3 has 14 amino acids.

The rearrangement joins TRBV5-6 to TRBJ2-5; 10 bases align to TRBD2. This CDR3 contains 16 residues. V lost 0 bases and J lost 5; bases outside the gene matches: 7. Germline values: CDR1 SGHDT, CDR2 YYEEEE. The CDR3 protein is CASSLAPSGRWETQYF. DNA for the CDR3: TGTGCCAGCAGCTTGGCGCCTAGCGGGAGATGGGAGACCCAGTACTTC.

CDR3 in DNA: TGTGCCAGTAGTATGGTTGGGACAGGGATCTCTGGGGCCAACGTCCTGACTTTC. It specifies CASSMVGTGISGANVLTF. The chain employs TRBV19 and TRBJ2-6; 9 nucleotides line up with TRBD1. Unmatched junction bases numbered 6, after V lost 3 bases and J lost 0 bases. The CDR3 consists of 18 residues. Germline V gives CDR1 LNHDA, CDR2 SQIVND (reference sequence). Filled out from reference TRBV19 and TRBJ2-6, the complete variable domain reads DGGITQSPKYLFRKEGQNVTLSCEQNLNHDAMYWYRQDPGQGLRLIYYSQIVNDFQKGDIAEGYSVSREKKESFPLTVTSAQKNPTAFYLCASSMVGTGISGANVLTFGAGSRLTVL.

This chain uses TRBV2 with TRBJ2-1; D possibly corresponds to TRBD2 (6 bases). Trimming took 8 bases from V and 4 from J, leaving 18 bases between them. This CDR3 has 15 residues. CDR1 and CDR2 (germline): SNHLY, FYNNEI. The CDR3 spells CASVDPGTGYNEQFF. The CDR3 DNA is TGTGCCAGCGTGGACCCCGGGACTGGTTACAATGAGCAGTTCTTC.

The chain uses TRBV6-5 and TRBJ1-6; 9 bases are a match to TRBD1. The CDR3 covers 15 residues. V was pared by 7 bases and J by 6 bases, with 7 bases of the junction left unmatched. Germline V gene sequence: CDR1 MNHEY, CDR2 SVGAGI. CDR3 sequence (DNA): TGTGCCAGCACCCAAAGGGGACAGGGTAATTCACCCCTCCACTTT. Residues: CASTQRGQGNSPLHF.

The chain has TRBV25-1 and TRBJ2-2; D not resolved. The CDR3 consists of 14 residues. Germline V gene lookup returns CDR1 MGHDK and CDR2 SYGVNS. Deletions cut 2 bases from V and 3 bases from J, with 7 bases between. The CDR3 loop reads CASSEPRDTGELFF. The DNA for the CDR3 is TGTGCCAGCAGTGAACCGAGAGACACCGGGGAGCTGTTTTTT. Using reference TRBV25-1 and TRBJ2-2 for the parts outside the CDR3, the full variable domain is EADIYQTPRYLVIGTGKKITLECSQTMGHDKMYWYQQDPGMELHLIHYSYGVNSTEKGDLSSESTVSRIRTEHFPLTLESARPSHTSQYLCASSEPRDTGELFFGEGSRLTVL.

Note on this clone: Distinct nucleotide sequences in the sample also encode this CDR3. The chain is built from TRBV3-1 (or the pseudogene TRBV3-2) and TRBJ1-5; 7 nucleotides align to TRBD1. Per germline, CDR1 LGHDT and CDR2 YNNKEL (reference sequence). This CDR3 comprises 15 residues. V dropped 3 bases and J dropped 3; count of bases not matched to a gene: 5. CDR3 in amino acids: CASSQRTGANQPQHF. CDR3 bases: TGTGCCAGCAGCCAGCGGACAGGAGCCAATCAGCCCCAGCATTTT.

The CDR3 DNA sequence: TGTGCCAGCAGTACAACAGGGCCCTACGAGCAGTACTTC. Translated: CASSTTGPYEQYF. This rearrangement joins TRBV25-1 to TRBJ2-7, with D perhaps TRBD1 (6 bases). The CDR3 is 13 amino acids. Trimming took 5 bases from V and 2 from J, leaving 10 bases between them. Germline-derived CDR1 and CDR2 are MGHDK and SYGVNS.